These 19 T cell receptor beta chains were all obtained from the same sample, sequenced in a study of blood T cell repertoires in COVID-19. This table comes from immunoSEQ multiplex PCR, and its TCRdb copy is limited to in-frame clones, with some not included. The sample carries fewer than 600,000 clones, roughly 89% recorded once. Sequenced sample: peripheral blood. All receptors come from a man between 18 and 35 years old with COVID-19, enrolled during active disease.

This chain connects TRBV29-1 to TRBJ2-7, with D perhaps TRBD2 (5 bases). Germline V gives CDR1 SQVTM, CDR2 ANQGSEA. This CDR3 is 11 amino acids long. Trimming pared 3 bases from V and 4 bases from J, leaving 7 bases between. CDR3 residues: CSVDRDYEQYF. CDR3 nucleotides: TGCAGCGTTGACCGGGATTACGAGCAGTACTTC.

The chain uses TRBV19 and TRBJ2-2; TRBD2 matches 9 bases. Germline V gene sequence: CDR1 LNHDA, CDR2 SQIVND (reference sequence). The CDR3 covers 15 residues. Losses at the gene ends were 4 bases for V and 7 bases for J; bases not matched to a gene: 7. The CDR3 sequence is CASSTMTSGYGELFF. CDR3 in DNA: TGTGCCAGTAGTACTATGACTAGCGGTTACGGGGAGCTGTTTTTT.

The chain joins TRBV6-6 to TRBJ2-3; tentatively, D is TRBD2 (5 bases). The CDR3 runs 14 residues. V was shortened by 6 bases and J by 5 bases, with 15 bases between the two germline ends. Per germline, CDR1 MNHNY and CDR2 SVGAGI (reference sequence). Here the CDR3 reads CASSLRTGEDTQYF. CDR3 in DNA: TGTGCCAGCAGCTTAAGGACTGGGGAAGATACGCAGTATTTT.

The chain employs TRBV27 and TRBJ2-2; D unresolved. Germline V gene lookup returns CDR1 MNHEY and CDR2 SMNVEV (reference sequence). There are 13 residues in the CDR3. The V end was cut by 2 bases, the J end by 5 bases, with 6 bases between. The DNA for the CDR3 is TGTGCCAGCAGTTTAGCGATAACCGGGGAGCTGTTTTTT. Amino acid sequence: CASSLAITGELFF.

This clone was counted a few times. This chain links TRBV4-1 with TRBJ2-3, with D perhaps TRBD2 (5 bases). The CDR3 has 16 residues. Germline lookup yields CDR1 MGHRA and CDR2 YSYEKL. The V end was cut by 1 base, the J end by 5 bases, with 16 bases between. CDR3 sequence reads: CASSQVPASLKDTQYF. DNA of the CDR3: TGCGCCAGCAGCCAAGTCCCGGCTAGCTTAAAAGATACGCAGTATTTT.

About this clone: Different DNA sequences within this sample yield the same CDR3. The genes are TRBV2 and TRBJ2-5, with 9 bases fitting TRBD1. The CDR3 is made up of 13 amino acids. Germline V gene lookup returns CDR1 SNHLY and CDR2 FYNNEI. The junction had 3 bases not matched to a gene; V was cut back by 5 bases and J by 5 bases. The CDR3 DNA follows: TGTGCCAGCAGTCGACAGGGGGGGGAGACCCAGTACTTC. This sequence encodes CASSRQGGETQYF. Based on the CDR3 plus reference TRBV2 and TRBJ2-5, the full variable domain is EPEVTQTPSHQVTQMGQEVILRCVPISNHLYFYWYRQILGQKVEFLVSFYNNEISEKSEIFDDQFSVERPDGSNFTLKIRSTKLEDSAMYFCASSRQGGETQYFGPGTRLLVL.

The chain joins TRBV24-1 to TRBJ2-1, with 8 bases aligning to TRBD2. The J segment lost 6 bases and the V segment lost 9 bases, leaving 18 bases of the junction unmatched. Germline V gives CDR1 KGHDR, CDR2 SFDVKD. The CDR3 is 17 amino acids. Written as DNA, the CDR3 is TGTGCCACCTCCACTAGCGGACATAAAAAAAGAGGCAATGAGCAGTTCTTC. It yields the protein CATSTSGHKKRGNEQFF.

The chain couples TRBV2 to TRBJ1-3, with D possibly being TRBD1 (5 bases). The CDR3 length is 12 residues. The ends were cut back, 5 bases at V and 3 bases at J, with 5 bases in the middle. Germline CDR1 reads SNHLY; CDR2 reads FYNNEI. DNA for the CDR3: TGTGCCAGCAGTAGGGGTGGAAACACCATATATTTT. Protein: CASSRGGNTIYF.

The rearrangement joins TRBV6-6 to TRBJ2-1; TRBD2 might be the D (6 bases). CDR1 is MNHNY, CDR2 SVGAGI, per germline (reference sequence). This CDR3 comprises 16 residues. The V end lost 8 bases, the J end lost 7 bases, and 24 bases lay between the germline ends. The CDR3 DNA is TGTGCCAGCGGTGTCCTACGGGGGACCAGGGAGAATGAGCAGTTCTTC. It codes for CASGVLRGTRENEQFF.

The chain joins TRBV5-8 to TRBJ2-7; 7 nucleotides align to TRBD1. J lost 2 bases, V lost 0 bases, and 5 bases had no gene match. Per the germline V gene, CDR1 is SGHTS and CDR2 is YDEGEE. The CDR3 consists of 15 residues. The CDR3 DNA reads as TGTGCCAGCAGCTTGGGAGGGACAGTTACCTACGAGCAGTACTTC. It codes for CASSLGGTVTYEQYF.

The chain couples TRBV9 to TRBJ1-3; D uncertain. V was clipped by 0 bases and J by 2 bases, with 9 bases between them. The CDR3 covers 15 residues. Germline V gives CDR1 SGDLS, CDR2 YYNGEE. The CDR3 bases are TGTGCCAGCAGCGTAGCTTGGGCGCCTGGAAACACCATATATTTT. Its protein product is CASSVAWAPGNTIYF. Based on the CDR3 plus reference TRBV9 and TRBJ1-3, the full variable domain is DSGVTQTPKHLITATGQRVTLRCSPRSGDLSVYWYQQSLDQGLQFLIQYYNGEERAKGNILERFSAQQFPDLHSELNLSSLELGDSALYFCASSVAWAPGNTIYFGEGSWLTVV.

This sequence joins TRBV4-1 and TRBJ1-1, with 7 bases matching TRBD1. Germline V CDR1 and CDR2: MGHRA, YSYEKL. The V segment lost 1 base and the J segment 1 base; nucleotides outside the gene matches: 9. This CDR3 is 17 amino acids long. This CDR3 is CASSQGQGPLGNTEAFF. The CDR3 DNA reads as TGCGCCAGCAGCCAAGGACAGGGCCCCCTTGGGAACACTGAAGCTTTCTTT.

This CDR3 is CASSHLTYEQYF. The CDR3, as DNA: TGTGCCAGCAGCCATCTAACCTACGAGCAGTACTTC. The chain couples TRBV14 to TRBJ2-7; no clear D. The length of the CDR3 is 12 residues. Trimming left V 3 bases short and J 2 bases short, with 5 bases between. Per germline, CDR1 SGHDN and CDR2 FVKESK.

V and J are TRBV18 and TRBJ1-6; no reliable D call. V was clipped by 2 bases and J by 0 bases, with 11 bases between them. Germline CDR1 reads KGHSH; CDR2 reads LQKENI. The CDR3 extends over 17 amino acids. CDR3 DNA sequence: TGTGCCAGCTCACCAGTTGAGGCGTACTCCTATAATTCACCCCTCCACTTT. It is translated as CASSPVEAYSYNSPLHF.

The chain uses TRBV7-9 and TRBJ1-5, with a tentative D call TRBD1 (5 bases). CDR1 is SEHNR, CDR2 FQNEAQ, per germline (reference sequence). V was trimmed by 2 bases and J by 4 bases, leaving 15 bases between them. CDR3 length equals 16 residues. DNA for the CDR3: TGTGCCAGCAGCTTATACGGCGGGGGGGAGAATCAGCCCCAGCATTTT. It codes for CASSLYGGGENQPQHF.

The rearrangement joins TRBV28 to TRBJ1-1; possibly TRBD1 for D (5 bases). The CDR3 has 15 residues. The V end lost 5 bases, the J end lost 1 base, and 14 bases lay between the germline ends. Germline V gives CDR1 MDHEN, CDR2 SYDVKM. CDR3 residues: CASSSPTGGNTEAFF. The CDR3 nucleotides read TGTGCCAGCAGTAGTCCTACAGGCGGGAACACTGAAGCTTTCTTT.

This clone was picked up one time. The rearrangement links TRBV5-1 to TRBJ2-5; 10 bases are shared with TRBD1. V dropped 4 bases and J dropped 4; count of bases not matched to a gene: 10. This CDR3 has 16 amino acids. Germline assignment: CDR1 SGHRS and CDR2 YFSETQ. The CDR3 nucleotides read TGCGCCAGCAGCCCGGGGGGGACAGGGGAATCAGAGACCCAGTACTTC. Encoded protein: CASSPGGTGESETQYF.

This chain links TRBV4-1 with TRBJ2-1, with TRBD2 matching over 15 bases. The germline V gene has CDR1 MGHRA and CDR2 YSYEKL. V lost 5 bases to trimming and J lost 6 bases; unmatched junction nucleotides: 11. The CDR3 runs to 18 residues. The CDR3 DNA follows: TGCGCCAGCAGCACTCAGCCGGGACTAGCGGGAGGAAGCAATGAGCAGTTCTTC. Its protein product is CASSTQPGLAGGSNEQFF.

Comments on this clone: This sample also contains other DNA sequences that code for the same CDR3. The J gene is TRBJ2-7, the V gene TRBV29-1; 11 nucleotides line up with TRBD2. This CDR3 is 12 amino acids long. With 7 bases clipped from V and 3 bases from J, the junction kept 2 bases outside the gene matches. Germline V gene data show CDR1 as SQVTM and CDR2 as ANQGSEA. DNA of the CDR3: TGCAGCGGCGGACTAGCGGGCTACGAGCAGTACTTC. Amino acids: CSGGLAGYEQYF.